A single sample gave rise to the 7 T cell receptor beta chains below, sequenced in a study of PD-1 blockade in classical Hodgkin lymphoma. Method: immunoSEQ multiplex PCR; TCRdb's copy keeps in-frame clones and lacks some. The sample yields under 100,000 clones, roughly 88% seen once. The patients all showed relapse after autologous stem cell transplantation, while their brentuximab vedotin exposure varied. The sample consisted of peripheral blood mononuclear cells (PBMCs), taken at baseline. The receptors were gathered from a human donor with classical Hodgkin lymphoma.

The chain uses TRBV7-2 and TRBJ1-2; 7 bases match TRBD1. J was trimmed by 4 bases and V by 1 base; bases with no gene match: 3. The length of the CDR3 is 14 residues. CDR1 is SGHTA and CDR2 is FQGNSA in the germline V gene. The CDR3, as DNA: TGTGCCAGCAGCTTAGGAGGGACAGTCTATGGCTACACCTTC. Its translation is CASSLGGTVYGYTF.

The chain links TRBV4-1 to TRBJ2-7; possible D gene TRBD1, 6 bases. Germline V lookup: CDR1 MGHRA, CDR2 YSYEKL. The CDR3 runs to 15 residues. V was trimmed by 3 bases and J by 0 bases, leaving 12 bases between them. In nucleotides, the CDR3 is TGCGCCAGCAGCCACCCAGGGGTGAGCTCCTACGAGCAGTACTTC. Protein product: CASSHPGVSSYEQYF.

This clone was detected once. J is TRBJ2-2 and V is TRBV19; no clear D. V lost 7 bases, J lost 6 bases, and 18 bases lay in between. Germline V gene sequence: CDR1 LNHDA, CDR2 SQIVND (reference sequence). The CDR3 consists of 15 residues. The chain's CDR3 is CASKEQGVGSGELFF. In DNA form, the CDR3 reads TGTGCCAGTAAAGAGCAAGGAGTGGGGTCCGGGGAGCTGTTTTTT.

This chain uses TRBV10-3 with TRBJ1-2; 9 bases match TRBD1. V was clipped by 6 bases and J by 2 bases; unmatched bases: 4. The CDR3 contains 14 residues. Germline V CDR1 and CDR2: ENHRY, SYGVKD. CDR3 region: CAISDRGSNYGYTF. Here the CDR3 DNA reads TGTGCCATCAGCGACAGGGGGTCCAACTATGGCTACACCTTC.

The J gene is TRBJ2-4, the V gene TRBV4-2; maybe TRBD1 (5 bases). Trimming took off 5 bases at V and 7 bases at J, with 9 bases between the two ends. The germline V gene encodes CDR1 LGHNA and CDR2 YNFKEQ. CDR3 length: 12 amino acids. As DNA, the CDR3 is TGTGCCAGCAGCAGGGGTTTGAACATTCAGTACTTC. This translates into CASSRGLNIQYF.

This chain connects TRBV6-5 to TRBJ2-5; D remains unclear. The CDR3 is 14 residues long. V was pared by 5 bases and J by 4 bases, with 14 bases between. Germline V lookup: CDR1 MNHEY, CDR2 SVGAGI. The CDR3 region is CASSHRTAAETQYF. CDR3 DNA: TGTGCCAGCAGTCACCGGACGGCCGCAGAGACCCAGTACTTC.

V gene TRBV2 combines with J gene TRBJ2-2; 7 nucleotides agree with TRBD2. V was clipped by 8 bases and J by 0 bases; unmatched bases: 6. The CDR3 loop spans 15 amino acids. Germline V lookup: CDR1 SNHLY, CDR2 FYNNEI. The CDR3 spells CASGQAGANTGELFF. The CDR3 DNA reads TGTGCCAGCGGGCAGGCGGGGGCGAACACCGGGGAGCTGTTTTTT.